This T cell receptor (beta chain) was observed in a study of naive and memory T cell subsets. This clonotype was counted many times. Germline loops: CDR1 ENHRY, CDR2 SYGVKD. The V and J ends lost 0 bases and 2 bases, in that order; junction bases with no gene match: 3. This CDR3 contains 16 residues. An equimolar mix of two oligonucleotides served as the beta constant-region primer for TRBC1 and TRBC2. Four rounds of PCR amplified the ligated cDNA using nested alpha and beta constant-region primers plus SP2. Each CDR3 protein is one row after TCRdb ran MiXCR on the UMI-ligation and nested PCR reads. The profile shows 75,000 to 85,000 distinct CDR3 sequences, less than 15% of them singletons.

The genes are TRBV10-3 and TRBJ2-3; 9 bases align to TRBD2. The receptor's source is a human donor in good health. Sequencing was carried out using central memory CD4+ T cells from blood. The CDR3 DNA follows: TGTGCCATCAGTGAGTCGACTAGCGGAATCACAGATACGCAGTATTTT. This gives the protein CAISESTSGITDTQYF.